Here is one T cell receptor beta chain with its context. The antigen this receptor binds is unknown. Nothing much larger sits one base from this clone, and base qualities are not available. The sample is drawn from a study of T cells in localized non-small cell lung cancer (dated by TCRdb to 2019 to 2021). Background on the whole study: The study examined T cell repertoires in hundreds of patients with early-stage NSCLC and compared tumors with uninvolved tumor-adjacent lungs. The cohort was made up of around 250 treatment-naive NSCLC patients whose localized lung tumors had been resected. Of the NSCLC patients, 129 were male and around 97 were female, and the mean age was approximately 64 years. Study-level results and caveats: Uninvolved tumor-adjacent lung showed the highest T cell clonality, higher than tumor, which suggests more focused antigenic responses in the adjacent lung. Because the study design was exploratory, TCR variables were selected using unadjusted p-values without false-discovery rate correction. Longer overall survival was associated with higher T cell density in blood, whereas shorter survival was associated with higher clonality in adjacent lung. Because multi-region tumor sequencing was not done, intratumor heterogeneity could not be ruled out. A median of roughly 56 of the top 100 tumor clones were detected in paired uninvolved adjacent lung, and around 30 of these tumor clones were also found among the top 100 clones of the paired uninvolved adjacent lung.

The immunoSEQ Assay was used to sequence TCR beta CDR3 regions from DNA. Per the authors' processing: T cell density was computed as TCR beta template counts normalized to usable DNA estimated by amplifying housekeeping genes. Richness was estimated using the preseqR package, with extrapolation to 400,000 templates for PBMC samples and to 120,000 templates for tissue samples. Clonality was defined by subtracting Pielou's evenness from one. Tissue-enriched TCRs were identified through differential abundance testing performed on productive amino-acid clonotypes, with a minimum total count of 5 and an alpha of 0.1. Repertoire overlap between compartments was quantified with the Jaccard Index and Morisita Overlap Index. GLIPH clustered TCR beta CDR3s with public tetramer-defined viral CDR3s; viral motifs required at least three viral sequences plus V-gene enrichment. Imported from immuneACCESS, the table was reduced by TCRdb to in-frame sequences with V and J called. These copies leave out some clones; in studies compared against another copy, an unresolved V gene accounts for under half, and the cause of the remainder is not known. The V and J calls and clone size were taken over from that table, and D and trimming were inferred from the DNA. This sample comprises 15,000 to 20,000 clones, 82% of them detected only once. In total, the top ten clones hold roughly 33% of the sample.

At diagnosis, tumor, uninvolved tumor-adjacent lung and peripheral blood were collected and then preserved as a mix of FFPE and fresh-frozen material. For TCR repertoire profiling, the blood samples were analyzed as peripheral blood mononuclear cells. As encoded in the germline V gene, CDR1 is ENHRY while CDR2 is SYGVKD. Taken from cysteine to phenylalanine, the CDR3 has 17 residues. The CDR3 DNA has 51 bases and is translated from base 1. V and J lose 3 bases and 0 bases, and a span of 15 bases separates them. Recombination joined TRBV10-3 with TRBJ2-1, with a weak D call of TRBD1 (6 bases match). The specimen was peripheral blood, collected before any cancer treatment. The clonotype was recovered from a male donor older than 55 with stage I lung adenocarcinoma. The CDR3 has the sequence CAISDATGTRSYNEQFF. The bases read TGTGCCATCAGTGATGCCACCGGGACACGCTCCTACAATGAGCAGTTCTTC.